This entry features one TCR beta chain sequence. Its antigen is undetermined. This sample is part of a study of OX40 agonist ivuxolimab in advanced cancers. As for the study in general: Every 2 weeks, ivuxolimab was infused into the patients intravenously at between 0.01 and 10 mg/kg.

The study's findings and limits: Circulating CD4+ and CD8+ T cells showed clonal expansion by week 6 at 0.1 to 3.0 mg/kg.

Between the trimmed V and J ends, which lost 7 bases and 11 bases, there was a span of 15 bases. Looked up from germline, CDR1 is MDHEN and CDR2 is SYDVKM. CDR3 length: 12 residues. Produced via immunoSEQ multiplex PCR; TCRdb's table is partial and in-frame only. In the table there are tens of thousands of clones, over 80% of which are singletons. The chain uses TRBV28 and TRBJ1-5; D is perhaps TRBD1 (5 bases). Specimen: CD4+ or CD8+ T cells sorted from blood, collected in a trial of the OX40 agonist ivuxolimab. This receptor was obtained from an adult with an advanced solid tumor such as melanoma, head and neck, liver or kidney cancer. The CDR3: CASNDSPSAQHF. In DNA form, the CDR3 reads TGTGCCAGCAACGACAGTCCCTCCGCCCAGCATTTT. The variable domain in full, completed from reference TRBV28 and TRBJ1-5, reads DVKVTQSSRYLVKRTGEKVFLECVQDMDHENMFWYRQDPGLGLRLIYFSYDVKMKEKGDIPEGYSVSREKKERFSLILESASTNQTSMYLCASNDSPSAQHFGDGTRLSIL.